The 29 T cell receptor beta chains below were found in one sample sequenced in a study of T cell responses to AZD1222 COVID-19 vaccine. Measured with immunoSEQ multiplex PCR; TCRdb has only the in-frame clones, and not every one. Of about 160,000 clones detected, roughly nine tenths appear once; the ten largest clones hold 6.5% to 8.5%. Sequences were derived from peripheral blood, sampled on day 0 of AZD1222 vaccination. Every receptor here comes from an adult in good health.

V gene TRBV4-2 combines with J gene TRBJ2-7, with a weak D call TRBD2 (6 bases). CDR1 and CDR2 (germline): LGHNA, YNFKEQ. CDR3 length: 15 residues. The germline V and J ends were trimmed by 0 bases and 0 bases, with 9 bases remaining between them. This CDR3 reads CASSQEAGSSYEQYV. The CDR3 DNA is TGTGCCAGCAGCCAAGAGGCGGGGAGCTCCTACGAGCAGTACGTC.

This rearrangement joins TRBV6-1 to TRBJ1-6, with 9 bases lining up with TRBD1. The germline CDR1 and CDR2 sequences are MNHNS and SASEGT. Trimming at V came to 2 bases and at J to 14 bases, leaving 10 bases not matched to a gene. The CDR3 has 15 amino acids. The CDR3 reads CASSERTGAARALHF. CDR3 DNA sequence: TGTGCCAGCAGTGAAAGGACAGGGGCGGCACGGGCCCTCCACTTT.

The chain's CDR3 is CASSPGHINYGYTF. Written as DNA, the CDR3 is TGTGCCAGCAGTCCGGGACATATAAACTATGGCTACACCTTC. The V and J genes are TRBV21-1 and TRBJ1-2; the D call TRBD1 from the table was never checked on the DNA. TRBV21-1 is described as a pseudogene. This CDR3 is 14 amino acids long.

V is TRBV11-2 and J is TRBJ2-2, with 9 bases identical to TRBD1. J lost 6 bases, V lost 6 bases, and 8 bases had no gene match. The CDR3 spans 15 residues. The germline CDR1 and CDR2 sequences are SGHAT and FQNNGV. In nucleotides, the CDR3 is TGTGCCAGCAGACGTGACAGGGGGGAGGCCGGGGAGCTGTTTTTT. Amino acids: CASRRDRGEAGELFF.

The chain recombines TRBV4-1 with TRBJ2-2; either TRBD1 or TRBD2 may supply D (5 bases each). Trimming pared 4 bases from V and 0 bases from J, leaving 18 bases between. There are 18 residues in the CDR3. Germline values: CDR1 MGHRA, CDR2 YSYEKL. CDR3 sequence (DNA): TGCGCCAGCAGCCGGAACTTATGGGACCGGACGAACACCGGGGAGCTGTTTTTT. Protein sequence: CASSRNLWDRTNTGELFF.

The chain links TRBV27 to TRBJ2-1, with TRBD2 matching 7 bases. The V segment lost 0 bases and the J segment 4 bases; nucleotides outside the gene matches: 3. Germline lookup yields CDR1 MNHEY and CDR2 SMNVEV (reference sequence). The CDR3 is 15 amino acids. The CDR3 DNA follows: TGTGCCAGCAGTTTATCGCGGGGACTATACAATGAGCAGTTCTTC. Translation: CASSLSRGLYNEQFF.

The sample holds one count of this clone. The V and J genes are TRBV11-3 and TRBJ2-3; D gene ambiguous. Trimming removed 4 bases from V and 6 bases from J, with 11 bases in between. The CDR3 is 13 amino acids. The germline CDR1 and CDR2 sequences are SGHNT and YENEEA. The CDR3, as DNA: TGTGCCAGCAGCTCGAACACGGCCGATACGCAGTATTTT. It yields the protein CASSSNTADTQYF.

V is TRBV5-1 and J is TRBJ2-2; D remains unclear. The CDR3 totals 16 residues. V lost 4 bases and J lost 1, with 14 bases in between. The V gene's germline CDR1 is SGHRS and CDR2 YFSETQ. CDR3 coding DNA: TGCGCCAGCAGCCTACAAGTCAAAAAGAACACCGGGGAGCTGTTTTTT. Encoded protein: CASSLQVKKNTGELFF. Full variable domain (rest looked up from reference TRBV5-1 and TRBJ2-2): KAGVTQTPRYLIKTRGQQVTLSCSPISGHRSVSWYQQTPGQGLQFLFEYFSETQRNKGNFPGRFSGRQFSNSRSEMNVSTLELGDSALYLCASSLQVKKNTGELFFGEGSRLTVL.

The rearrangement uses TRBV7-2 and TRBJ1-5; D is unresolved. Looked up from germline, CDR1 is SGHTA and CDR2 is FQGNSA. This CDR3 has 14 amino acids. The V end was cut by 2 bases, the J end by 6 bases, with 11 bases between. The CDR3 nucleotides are TGTGCCAGCAGCTTAAGTCACGGTAGTCAGCCCCAGCATTTT. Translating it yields CASSLSHGSQPQHF.

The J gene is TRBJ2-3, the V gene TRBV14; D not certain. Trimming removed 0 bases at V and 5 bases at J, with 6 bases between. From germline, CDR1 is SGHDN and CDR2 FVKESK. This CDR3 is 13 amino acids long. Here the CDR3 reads CASSQDFRDTQYF. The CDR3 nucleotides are TGTGCCAGCAGCCAAGATTTCCGAGATACGCAGTATTTT.

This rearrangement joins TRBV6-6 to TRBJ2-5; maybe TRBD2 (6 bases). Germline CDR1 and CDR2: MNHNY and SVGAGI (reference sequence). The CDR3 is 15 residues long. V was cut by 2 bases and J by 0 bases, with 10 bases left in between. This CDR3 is CASSYPSADQETQYF. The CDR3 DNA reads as TGTGCCAGCAGTTACCCTAGCGCAGACCAAGAGACCCAGTACTTC.

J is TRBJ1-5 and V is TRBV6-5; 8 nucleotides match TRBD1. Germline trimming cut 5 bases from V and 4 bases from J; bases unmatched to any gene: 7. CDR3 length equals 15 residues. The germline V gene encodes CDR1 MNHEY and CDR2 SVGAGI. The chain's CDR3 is CASSRTGGSNQPQHF. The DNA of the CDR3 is TGTGCCAGCAGTCGAACAGGGGGATCAAATCAGCCCCAGCATTTT.

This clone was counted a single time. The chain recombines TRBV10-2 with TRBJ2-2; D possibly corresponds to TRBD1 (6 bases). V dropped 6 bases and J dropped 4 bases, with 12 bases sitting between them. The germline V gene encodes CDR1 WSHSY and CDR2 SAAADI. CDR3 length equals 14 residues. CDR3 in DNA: TGCGCCAGCAGGGCAGGGACAACCACCGGGGAGCTGTTTTTT. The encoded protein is CASRAGTTTGELFF.

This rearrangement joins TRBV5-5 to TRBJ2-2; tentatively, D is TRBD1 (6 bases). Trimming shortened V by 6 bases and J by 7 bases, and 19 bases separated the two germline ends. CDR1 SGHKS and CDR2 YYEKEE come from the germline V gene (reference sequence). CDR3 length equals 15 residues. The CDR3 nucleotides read TGTGCCAGCACCTCTATACAGGGATTTTACGGGGAGCTGTTTTTT. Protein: CASTSIQGFYGELFF.

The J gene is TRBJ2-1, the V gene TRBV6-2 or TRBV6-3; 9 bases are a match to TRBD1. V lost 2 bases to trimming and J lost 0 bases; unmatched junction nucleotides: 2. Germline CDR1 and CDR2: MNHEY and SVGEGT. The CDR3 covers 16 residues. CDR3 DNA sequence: TGTGCCAGCAGTTACGGGACAGGGAGCTCCTACAATGAGCAGTTCTTC. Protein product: CASSYGTGSSYNEQFF.

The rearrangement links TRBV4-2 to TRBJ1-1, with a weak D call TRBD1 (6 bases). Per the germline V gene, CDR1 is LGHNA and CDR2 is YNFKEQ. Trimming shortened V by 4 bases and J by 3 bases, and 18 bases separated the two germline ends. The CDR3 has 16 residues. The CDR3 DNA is TGTGCCAGCAGCCCCCCGGGGATAGGGGGAGACACTGAAGCTTTCTTT. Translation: CASSPPGIGGDTEAFF.

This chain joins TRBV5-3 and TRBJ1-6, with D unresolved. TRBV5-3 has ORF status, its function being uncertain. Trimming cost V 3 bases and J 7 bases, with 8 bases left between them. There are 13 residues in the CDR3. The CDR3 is CARSCLQNSPLHF. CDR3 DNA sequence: TGTGCCAGAAGCTGCCTACAGAATTCACCCCTCCACTTT.

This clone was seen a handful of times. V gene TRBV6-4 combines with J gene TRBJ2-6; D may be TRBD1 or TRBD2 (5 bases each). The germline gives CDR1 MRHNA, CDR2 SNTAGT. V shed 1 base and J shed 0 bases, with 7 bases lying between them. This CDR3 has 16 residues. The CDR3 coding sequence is TGTGCCAGCAGTGACTGGGACCGCTCTGGGGCCAACGTCCTGACTTTC. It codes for CASSDWDRSGANVLTF.

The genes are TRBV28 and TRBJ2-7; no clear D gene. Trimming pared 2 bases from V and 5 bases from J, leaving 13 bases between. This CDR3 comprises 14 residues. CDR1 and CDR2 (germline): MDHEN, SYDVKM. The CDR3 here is CASSLPLNRDEQYF. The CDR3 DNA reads TGTGCCAGCAGTTTACCCTTAAACAGAGACGAGCAGTACTTC.

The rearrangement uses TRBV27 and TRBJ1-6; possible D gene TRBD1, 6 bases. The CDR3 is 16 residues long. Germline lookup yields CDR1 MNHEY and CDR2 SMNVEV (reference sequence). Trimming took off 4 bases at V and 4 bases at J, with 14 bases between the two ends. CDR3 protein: CASSSAGGGYNSPLHF. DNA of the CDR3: TGTGCCAGCAGTTCGGCCGGGGGCGGGTATAATTCACCCCTCCACTTT.

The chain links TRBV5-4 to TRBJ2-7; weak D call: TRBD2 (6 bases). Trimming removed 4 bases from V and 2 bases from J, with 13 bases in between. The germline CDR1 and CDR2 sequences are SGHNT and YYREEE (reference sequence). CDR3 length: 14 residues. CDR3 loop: CASSGGGLTYEQYV. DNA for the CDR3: TGTGCCAGCAGCGGGGGAGGACTGACCTACGAGCAGTACGTC.

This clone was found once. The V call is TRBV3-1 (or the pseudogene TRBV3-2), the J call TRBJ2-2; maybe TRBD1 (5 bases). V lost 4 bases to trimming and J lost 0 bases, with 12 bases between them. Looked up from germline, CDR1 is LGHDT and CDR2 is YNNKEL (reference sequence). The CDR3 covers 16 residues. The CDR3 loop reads CASSPHRPSNTGELFF. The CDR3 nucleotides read TGTGCCAGCAGCCCACACAGGCCGTCGAACACCGGGGAGCTGTTTTTT.

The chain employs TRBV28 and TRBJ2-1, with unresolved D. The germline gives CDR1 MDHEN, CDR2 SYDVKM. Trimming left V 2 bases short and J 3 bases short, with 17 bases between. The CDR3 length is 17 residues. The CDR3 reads CASSLKLRALLYNEQFF. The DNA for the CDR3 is TGTGCCAGCAGTTTAAAATTACGGGCCTTACTCTACAATGAGCAGTTCTTC.

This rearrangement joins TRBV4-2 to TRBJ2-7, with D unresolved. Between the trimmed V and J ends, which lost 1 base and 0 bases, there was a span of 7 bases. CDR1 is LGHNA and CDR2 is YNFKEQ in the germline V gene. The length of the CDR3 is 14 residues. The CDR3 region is CASSQGVLSYEQYF. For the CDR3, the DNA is TGTGCCAGCAGCCAAGGGGTCCTCTCCTACGAGCAGTACTTC.

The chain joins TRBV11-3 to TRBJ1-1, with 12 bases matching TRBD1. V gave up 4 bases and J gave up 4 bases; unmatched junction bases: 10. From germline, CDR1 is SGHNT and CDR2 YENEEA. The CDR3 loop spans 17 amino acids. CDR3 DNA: TGTGCCAGCAGCTCGGTCCCGGGACAGGGGGCAGGCACTGAAGCTTTCTTT. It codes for CASSSVPGQGAGTEAFF.

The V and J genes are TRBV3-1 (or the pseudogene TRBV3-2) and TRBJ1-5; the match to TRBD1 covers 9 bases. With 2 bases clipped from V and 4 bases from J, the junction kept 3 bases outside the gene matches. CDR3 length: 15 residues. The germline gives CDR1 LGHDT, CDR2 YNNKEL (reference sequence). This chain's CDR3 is CASSQSGQGNQPQHF. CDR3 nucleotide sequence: TGTGCCAGCAGCCAATCGGGACAGGGAAATCAGCCCCAGCATTTT.

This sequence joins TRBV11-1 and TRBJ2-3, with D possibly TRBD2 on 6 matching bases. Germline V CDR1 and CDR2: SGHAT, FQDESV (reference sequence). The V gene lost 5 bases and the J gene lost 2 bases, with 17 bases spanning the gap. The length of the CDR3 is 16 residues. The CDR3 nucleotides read TGTGCCAGCAGCGAAGGGACTGGATACTTCACAGATACGCAGTATTTT. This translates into CASSEGTGYFTDTQYF.

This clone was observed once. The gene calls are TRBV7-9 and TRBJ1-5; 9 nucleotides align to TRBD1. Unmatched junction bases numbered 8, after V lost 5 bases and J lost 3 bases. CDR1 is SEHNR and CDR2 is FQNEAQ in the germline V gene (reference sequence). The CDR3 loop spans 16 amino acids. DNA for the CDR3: TGTGCCAGCAGCAAGGACAGGGGCGAACACAATCAGCCCCAGCATTTT. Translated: CASSKDRGEHNQPQHF.

This CDR3 is CASSFEGSGYTF. The DNA of the CDR3 is TGTGCCAGCAGTTTTGAGGGGTCCGGCTACACCTTC. J is TRBJ1-2 and V is TRBV6-1; a possible D gene is TRBD1 (5 bases). The CDR3 has 12 residues. The germline gives CDR1 MNHNS, CDR2 SASEGT. Trimming left V 5 bases short and J 8 bases short, with 12 bases between.